These 27 T cell receptor beta chains were all obtained from the same sample, sequenced in a study of blood T cell repertoires in COVID-19. This table comes from immunoSEQ multiplex PCR, and its TCRdb copy is limited to in-frame clones, with some not included. The sample consists of a few hundred thousand clones, under 90% of them appearing once. Sample: peripheral blood. These receptors were collected from a woman in her forties who had recovered from COVID-19.

The J gene is TRBJ1-5, the V gene TRBV18; D is perhaps TRBD1 (5 bases). Germline CDR1 is KGHSH and CDR2 is LQKENI. This CDR3 is 13 amino acids long. V shed 4 bases and J shed 5 bases, with 9 bases lying between them. The CDR3 DNA sequence: TGTGCCAGCTCACAGGGGCCCGATCAGCCCCAGCATTTT. Translation gives CASSQGPDQPQHF.

This chain joins TRBV30 and TRBJ1-1, with 8 bases fitting TRBD1. The germline CDR1 and CDR2 sequences are GTSNPN and SVGIG (reference sequence). Trimming cost V 3 bases and J 5 bases; bases outside gene matches: 5. This CDR3 spans 13 amino acids. CDR3 sequence reads: CAWSGQGRTEAFF. The CDR3, as DNA: TGTGCCTGGAGCGGACAGGGTCGTACTGAAGCTTTCTTT.

This sequence joins TRBV7-3 and TRBJ2-1; 13 positions agree with TRBD2. Trimming removed 4 bases from V and 10 bases from J; junction bases left unmatched: 4. Germline V gene lookup returns CDR1 SGHTA and CDR2 FQGTGA. This CDR3 is 14 amino acids long. CDR3 in DNA: TGTGCCAGCAGCTCGGGACTAGCGGGACAAGAGCAGTTCTTC. Amino acids: CASSSGLAGQEQFF.

This rearrangement joins TRBV28 to TRBJ2-7, with 7 bases matching TRBD2. CDR3 length: 15 amino acids. The germline CDR1 and CDR2 sequences are MDHEN and SYDVKM. With 6 bases clipped from V and 4 bases from J, the junction kept 12 bases outside the gene matches. DNA for the CDR3: TGTGCCAGCAGGCCCCCTATCGGGAGGCTTTACGAGCAGTACTTC. Amino acid sequence: CASRPPIGRLYEQYF. Together with reference TRBV28 and TRBJ2-7, the CDR3 gives the full variable domain: DVKVTQSSRYLVKRTGEKVFLECVQDMDHENMFWYRQDPGLGLRLIYFSYDVKMKEKGDIPEGYSVSREKKERFSLILESASTNQTSMYLCASRPPIGRLYEQYFGPGTRLTVT.

V gene TRBV3-1 (or the pseudogene TRBV3-2) combines with J gene TRBJ2-3; 9 bases are shared with TRBD2. Germline assignment: CDR1 LGHDT and CDR2 YNNKEL (reference sequence). With V trimmed by 11 bases and J by 2 bases, 14 bases remained unmatched. The CDR3 totals 16 residues. For the CDR3, the DNA is TGTGCCCTCGTTCGGTGCGGGAGGGATAACACAGATACGCAGTATTTT. Its translation is CALVRCGRDNTDTQYF.

The V call is TRBV18, the J call TRBJ2-3; maybe TRBD2 (5 bases). In germline, CDR1 is KGHSH, CDR2 LQKENI. The CDR3 covers 16 residues. Trimming cost V 2 bases and J 4 bases, with 16 bases left between them. The CDR3 spells CASSPSSSEWSDTQYF. The CDR3 nucleotides are TGTGCCAGCTCACCAAGTAGTAGCGAGTGGTCAGATACGCAGTATTTT.

The CDR3 loop is CASKEGRATNTGELFF. Here the CDR3 DNA reads TGTGCCAGTAAGGAGGGACGGGCTACGAACACCGGGGAGCTGTTTTTT. The V and J genes are TRBV19 and TRBJ2-2; possible D gene TRBD2, 6 bases. With 7 bases removed from V and 0 bases from J, the gap between germline ends came to 15 bases. The CDR3 covers 16 residues. Germline values: CDR1 LNHDA, CDR2 SQIVND (reference sequence). Filled out from reference TRBV19 and TRBJ2-2, the complete variable domain reads DGGITQSPKYLFRKEGQNVTLSCEQNLNHDAMYWYRQDPGQGLRLIYYSQIVNDFQKGDIAEGYSVSREKKESFPLTVTSAQKNPTAFYLCASKEGRATNTGELFFGEGSRLTVL.

The chain has TRBV7-9 and TRBJ2-1; TRBD1 agrees at 8 bases. V lost 3 bases, J lost 7 bases, and 5 bases stayed unmatched. The CDR3 consists of 14 residues. Germline V gene data show CDR1 as SEHNR and CDR2 as FQNEAQ (reference sequence). CDR3 sequence (DNA): TGTGCCAGCAGCTTTTCAGGGGGCGGGAATGAGCAGTTCTTC. It is translated as CASSFSGGGNEQFF. Drawing the rest from reference TRBV7-9 and TRBJ2-1, the complete variable domain is DTGVSQNPRHKITKRGQNVTFRCDPISEHNRLYWYRQTLGQGPEFLTYFQNEAQLEKSRLLSDRFSAERPKGSFSTLEIQRTEQGDSAMYLCASSFSGGGNEQFFGPGTRLTVL.

This CDR3 reads CASSAPGQGAYEQYF. The CDR3 DNA reads TGTGCCAGTAGCGCTCCGGGACAGGGGGCATACGAGCAGTACTTC. V usage is TRBV19 and J usage is TRBJ2-7; 12 bases are a match to TRBD1. Germline-derived CDR1 and CDR2 are LNHDA and SQIVND (reference sequence). Germline trimming cut 6 bases from V and 4 bases from J; bases unmatched to any gene: 7. The CDR3 has 15 residues.

The J gene is TRBJ2-7, the V gene TRBV28; the match to TRBD2 covers 12 bases. With V trimmed by 3 bases and J by 3 bases, 21 bases remained unmatched. There are 21 residues in the CDR3. Germline V gives CDR1 MDHEN, CDR2 SYDVKM. In DNA form, the CDR3 reads TGTGCCAGCAGTTTTTTAAGGACAGGGGGGTATCGGACTAGCGGGAACTACGAGCAGTACTTC. Amino acid sequence: CASSFLRTGGYRTSGNYEQYF.

V gene TRBV6-5 combines with J gene TRBJ1-2; possibly TRBD1 for D (5 bases). The CDR3 spans 14 residues. Germline loops: CDR1 MNHEY, CDR2 SVGAGI. Between the trimmed V and J ends, which lost 2 bases and 8 bases, there was a span of 15 bases. The CDR3 DNA is TGTGCCAGCAGTTACAGCGGGGGGACCTCGGGCTACACCTTC. Translated: CASSYSGGTSGYTF.

The chain couples TRBV7-3 to TRBJ1-1; D is unresolved. This CDR3 comprises 14 residues. V was pared by 5 bases and J by 6 bases, with 16 bases between. CDR1 is SGHTA and CDR2 is FQGTGA in the germline V gene. The CDR3 spells CASSPVRGSAEAFF. CDR3 nucleotides: TGTGCCAGCAGCCCCGTCCGTGGCAGCGCTGAAGCTTTCTTT. Combining the CDR3 with reference TRBV7-3 and TRBJ1-1 gives the whole variable domain GAGVSQTPSNKVTEKGKYVELRCDPISGHTALYWYRQSLGQGPEFLIYFQGTGAADDSGLPNDRFFAVRPEGSVSTLKIQRTERGDSAVYLCASSPVRGSAEAFFGQGTRLTVV.

The chain uses TRBV20-1 and TRBJ2-5, with D perhaps TRBD1 or TRBD2 (6 bases each). V was cut by 3 bases and J by 0 bases, with 11 bases left in between. Germline loops: CDR1 DFQATT, CDR2 SNEGSKA (reference sequence). This CDR3 has 14 residues. Written as DNA, the CDR3 is TGCAGTGCTAGTGGGGGGACACACCAAGAGACCCAGTACTTC. Amino acids: CSASGGTHQETQYF.

The rearrangement links TRBV4-2 to TRBJ2-2; 8 bases map to TRBD1. J lost 4 bases, V lost 4 bases, and 11 bases had no gene match. This CDR3 has 17 amino acids. CDR1 LGHNA and CDR2 YNFKEQ come from the germline V gene. This CDR3 reads CASSPTGGTGGTGELFF. The CDR3 coding sequence is TGTGCCAGCAGCCCCACTGGGGGGACAGGAGGCACCGGGGAGCTGTTTTTT.

The gene calls are TRBV3-1 (or the pseudogene TRBV3-2) and TRBJ1-1; TRBD1 agrees at 7 bases. With 4 bases clipped from V and 0 bases from J, the junction kept 8 bases outside the gene matches. The CDR3 runs 16 residues. From germline, CDR1 is LGHDT and CDR2 YNNKEL (reference sequence). The DNA for the CDR3 is TGTGCCAGCAGCCCCAACAGGGGTTCCTTGAACACTGAAGCTTTCTTT. This codes for CASSPNRGSLNTEAFF.

The chain carries TRBV4-1 and TRBJ1-2; 8 nucleotides match TRBD1. The V segment lost 2 bases and the J segment 2 bases; nucleotides outside the gene matches: 7. Germline V gives CDR1 MGHRA, CDR2 YSYEKL. CDR3 length equals 16 residues. CDR3 nucleotides: TGCGCCAGCAGCCAAATCGCGCGGACAGGGAACTATGGCTACACCTTC. It is translated as CASSQIARTGNYGYTF.

V is TRBV23-1 and J is TRBJ2-2; D might be TRBD2 (5 bases). TRBV23-1 is reported as an ORF; its role is uncertain. CDR3 length: 13 residues. V dropped 8 bases and J dropped 6 bases, with 13 bases sitting between them. The CDR3 DNA reads as TGCGCCAGCGGGCGGGCCTACTCCGGGGAGCTGTTTTTT. Its protein is CASGRAYSGELFF.

The V call is TRBV3-1 (or the pseudogene TRBV3-2), the J call TRBJ2-3; TRBD2 matches at 7 bases. Germline-derived CDR1 and CDR2 are LGHDT and YNNKEL (reference sequence). Trimming cost V 4 bases and J 5 bases; bases outside gene matches: 12. The length of the CDR3 is 16 residues. The CDR3 bases are TGTGCCAGCAGCCCCATGGTGGCGGGAGTAAAAGATACGCAGTATTTT. Its protein is CASSPMVAGVKDTQYF.

The gene calls are TRBV19 and TRBJ1-2; D gene ambiguous. Trimming shortened V by 0 bases and J by 4 bases, and 18 bases separated the two germline ends. The CDR3 runs to 17 residues. Germline V gives CDR1 LNHDA, CDR2 SQIVND (reference sequence). The CDR3 here is CASSIDPTGTEVYGYTF. For the CDR3, the DNA is TGTGCCAGTAGTATAGACCCAACGGGAACGGAGGTCTATGGCTACACCTTC.

The J gene is TRBJ2-7, the V gene TRBV6-2 or TRBV6-3; a weak D match, TRBD2 (5 bases). CDR3 length: 13 amino acids. Trimming took 5 bases from V and 8 from J, leaving 16 bases between them. Germline V CDR1 and CDR2: MNHEY, SVGEGT. CDR3: CASSPRPRGQQYF. The CDR3, as DNA: TGTGCCAGCAGTCCCAGGCCCCGAGGGCAGCAGTACTTC.

The chain joins TRBV24-1 to TRBJ2-3, with D possibly TRBD1 on 6 matching bases. Germline V lookup: CDR1 KGHDR, CDR2 SFDVKD. Trimming left V 3 bases short and J 6 bases short, with 27 bases between. This CDR3 has 19 residues. This chain's CDR3 is CATSDAARAGAGLSDTQYF. The CDR3 DNA is TGTGCCACCAGTGATGCAGCACGGGCAGGGGCCGGCCTTTCGGATACGCAGTATTTT.

This rearrangement joins TRBV4-2 to TRBJ2-1; D perhaps matches TRBD2 (6 bases). Trimming pared 4 bases from V and 8 bases from J, leaving 12 bases between. CDR3 size: 13 residues. Germline V gene sequence: CDR1 LGHNA, CDR2 YNFKEQ. The CDR3 reads CASSPIAADEQFF. In DNA, the CDR3 is TGTGCCAGCAGCCCGATAGCGGCAGATGAGCAGTTCTTC.

The V gene is TRBV4-2, the J gene TRBJ1-1; D is uncertain. Trimming stripped 0 bases from V and 5 bases from J, with 7 bases between. Germline CDR1 is LGHNA and CDR2 is YNFKEQ. CDR3 length: 13 residues. The CDR3 here is CASSQDHITEAFF. For the CDR3, the DNA is TGTGCCAGCAGCCAAGATCACATAACTGAAGCTTTCTTT.

J is TRBJ2-1 and V is TRBV30, with D perhaps TRBD2 (5 bases). Germline CDR1 is GTSNPN and CDR2 is SVGIG (reference sequence). Trimming stripped 2 bases from V and 6 bases from J, with 14 bases between. The CDR3 extends over 14 amino acids. The CDR3 sequence: CAWSPGTGSNEQFF. The CDR3 bases are TGTGCCTGGAGTCCCGGAACGGGGTCCAATGAGCAGTTCTTC.

This clone has only one observation. The chain joins TRBV15 to TRBJ1-1; 9 bases are a match to TRBD1. CDR1 and CDR2 (germline): LNHNV, YYDKDF (reference sequence). The junction had 5 bases not matched to a gene; V was cut back by 3 bases and J by 3 bases. This CDR3 has 15 amino acids. DNA of the CDR3: TGTGCCACCAGCAGTAACAGGGGGCGGTACACTGAAGCTTTCTTT. It specifies CATSSNRGRYTEAFF.

CDR3 amino acids: CASSQDPVMNTEAFF. The CDR3 nucleotides are TGTGCCAGCAGCCAAGACCCCGTAATGAACACTGAAGCTTTCTTT. The genes are TRBV3-1 (or the pseudogene TRBV3-2) and TRBJ1-1; unclear D gene. The germline V gene encodes CDR1 LGHDT and CDR2 YNNKEL (reference sequence). The CDR3 consists of 15 residues. V was pared by 0 bases and J by 0 bases, with 8 bases between.

The genes are TRBV21-1 and TRBJ2-3; TRBD2, as called in the table, went unchecked against the DNA. TRBV21-1 counts as a pseudogene. This CDR3 has 19 residues. CDR3 protein: CASSKFRGGRADGRDTQYF. For the CDR3, the DNA is TGTGCCAGCAGCAAATTTCGAGGCGGGAGGGCCGATGGTAGAGATACGCAGTATTTT.